The 25 T cell receptor beta chains below all came from one sample that was sequenced in a study of T cells after yellow fever vaccination. TCRdb reprocessed the 5' RACE reads with MiXCR, giving one entry per CDR3 protein. The sample has about 300,000 distinct CDR3 sequences, about 10% seen once. Source: CD4+ T cells sorted from PBMCs, taken 5 days after the yellow fever booster vaccination. The receptor set was obtained from a man aged 18 to 29 who received the YFV17D yellow fever vaccine.

This clonotype was counted only a few times. V and J are TRBV3-1 and TRBJ2-3; 7 bases match TRBD2. CDR3 length: 15 residues. V lost 10 bases, J lost 2 bases, and 12 bases stayed unmatched. The germline gives CDR1 LGHDT, CDR2 YNNKEL (reference sequence). The CDR3 bases are TGTGCCACGCGCCGGGGAGGGGAGATCACAGATACGCAGTATTTT. This translates into CATRRGGEITDTQYF.

The chain combines TRBV18 with TRBJ2-6; 10 bases match TRBD1. Germline loops: CDR1 KGHSH, CDR2 LQKENI. The CDR3 has 17 amino acids. The V gene end was trimmed by 6 bases and the J gene end by 4 bases; junction bases not matched to a gene: 9. The CDR3 is CASSQLGTGVGANVLTF. CDR3 in DNA: TGTGCCAGCTCTCAACTGGGGACAGGGGTCGGGGCCAACGTCCTGACTTTC. Supplemented by reference TRBV18 and TRBJ2-6, the full variable domain reads NAGVMQNPRHLVRRRGQEARLRCSPMKGHSHVYWYRQLPEEGLKFMVYLQKENIIDESGMPKERFSAEFPKEGPSILRIQQVVRGDSAAYFCASSQLGTGVGANVLTFGAGSRLTVL.

This clonotype appeared a few times. V usage is TRBV25-1 and J usage is TRBJ1-5, with D unresolved. The V end lost 7 bases, the J end lost 11 bases, and 12 bases lay between the germline ends. CDR3 size: 11 residues. From germline, CDR1 is MGHDK and CDR2 SYGVNS. The CDR3 nucleotides are TGTGCCAGCACCGGACCCCCGTCCCAGCATTTT. This translates into CASTGPPSQHF.

This clonotype was detected only a few times. J is TRBJ2-5 and V is TRBV6-5, with 8 bases matching TRBD1. Germline V gene sequence: CDR1 MNHEY, CDR2 SVGAGI. The ends lost 1 base at V and 5 bases at J; junction bases unmatched: 6. The CDR3 has 15 amino acids. This CDR3 is CASSYWTGLGETQYF. The CDR3 region has the DNA TGTGCCAGCAGTTACTGGACAGGGCTGGGGGAGACCCAGTACTTC.

V usage is TRBV7-9 and J usage is TRBJ1-4; 8 bases fit TRBD1. This CDR3 spans 14 amino acids. Germline trimming cut 5 bases from V and 8 bases from J; bases unmatched to any gene: 7. Looked up from germline, CDR1 is SEHNR and CDR2 is FQNEAQ (reference sequence). CDR3 residues: CASSPGQVEEKLFF. The CDR3 nucleotides read TGTGCCAGCAGCCCGGGACAGGTTGAGGAAAAACTGTTTTTT.

This clonotype was recorded a few times. A junction boundary mismatches the germline segment, possibly from a read error. J is TRBJ2-7 and V is TRBV5-1, with 9 bases fitting TRBD1. Germline assignment: CDR1 SGHRS and CDR2 YFSETQ. The CDR3 is 16 amino acids. The CDR3 sequence: CASSLVQGAYSCEQYF. The DNA of the CDR3 is TGCGCCAGCAGCTTGGTACAGGGGGCTTATTCCTGCGAGCAGTACTTC.

J is TRBJ2-2 and V is TRBV7-2, with 8 bases aligning to TRBD1. Germline-derived CDR1 and CDR2 are SGHTA and FQGNSA. The CDR3 extends over 15 amino acids. Germline trimming cut 3 bases from V and 7 bases from J; bases unmatched to any gene: 7. The CDR3 loop is CASSLIGQGGGELFF. In DNA form, the CDR3 reads TGTGCCAGCAGCTTGATAGGACAGGGTGGCGGGGAGCTGTTTTTT.

The chain uses TRBV7-9 and TRBJ1-3, with D unclear. This CDR3 is built from 16 residues. The V gene lost 6 bases and the J gene lost 4 bases, with 19 bases spanning the gap. In germline, CDR1 is SEHNR, CDR2 FQNEAQ (reference sequence). CDR3 bases: TGTGCCAGCAGTTTACGACACCCGGGGTACGGAAACACCATATATTTT. It codes for CASSLRHPGYGNTIYF.

The chain joins TRBV5-1 to TRBJ2-5; 7 bases line up with TRBD2. The CDR3 totals 15 residues. Trimming cost V 0 bases and J 3 bases; bases outside gene matches: 5. The germline gives CDR1 SGHRS, CDR2 YFSETQ. The CDR3 spells CASSLAGTKEETQYF. The CDR3 DNA sequence: TGCGCCAGCAGCTTGGCCGGGACTAAAGAAGAGACCCAGTACTTC.

The chain couples TRBV20-1 to TRBJ1-5; D remains unclear. The CDR3 has 13 residues. The ends were cut back, 7 bases at V and 0 bases at J, with 10 bases in the middle. The germline V gene encodes CDR1 DFQATT and CDR2 SNEGSKA (reference sequence). The CDR3 DNA is TGCAGTGTGGTTCAACATAGCAATCAGCCCCAGCATTTT. Its translation is CSVVQHSNQPQHF.

This clonotype was seen a handful of times. V and J are TRBV20-1 and TRBJ2-7; TRBD1 matches 7 bases. This CDR3 is built from 12 residues. Germline values: CDR1 DFQATT, CDR2 SNEGSKA (reference sequence). The V gene end was trimmed by 5 bases and the J gene end by 0 bases; junction bases not matched to a gene: 1. The CDR3 loop is CSARDSSYEQYV. In nucleotides, the CDR3 is TGCAGTGCTCGGGACAGCTCCTACGAGCAGTACGTC.

The chain uses TRBV7-9 and TRBJ1-2; 8 nucleotides line up with TRBD1. The germline V gene encodes CDR1 SEHNR and CDR2 FQNEAQ (reference sequence). V lost 10 bases and J lost 2; bases outside the gene matches: 6. The CDR3 contains 13 residues. CDR3 in DNA: TGTGCCATCTTGGACAGGGCGAACTATGGCTACACCTTC. As protein: CAILDRANYGYTF.

This clonotype has a count of ten or more. V is TRBV4-2 and J is TRBJ2-1, with TRBD2 identical over 8 bases. Germline V lookup: CDR1 LGHNA, CDR2 YNFKEQ. The CDR3 has 15 residues. J gave up 6 bases and V 1 base, and 5 bases lay outside the gene matches. The CDR3 protein is CASSQGRGVPNEQFF. DNA for the CDR3: TGTGCCAGCAGCCAAGGGCGGGGGGTGCCCAATGAGCAGTTCTTC.

This clonotype was seen more than once but under ten times. The chain combines TRBV12-3 or TRBV12-4 with TRBJ1-1; perhaps TRBD1 as D (5 bases). The CDR3 totals 14 residues. Trimming removed 3 bases at V and 4 bases at J, with 12 bases between. CDR3 amino acids: CASSFGGESTEAFF. The CDR3 nucleotides are TGTGCCAGCAGTTTCGGGGGGGAGAGCACTGAAGCTTTCTTT.

V and J are TRBV5-6 and TRBJ2-7; unclear D gene. CDR1 and CDR2 (germline): SGHDT, YYEEEE. This CDR3 region has 12 residues. Trimming cost V 4 bases and J 1 base, with 6 bases left between them. The CDR3 bases are TGTGCCAGCAGCCTACAGTCCTACGAGCAGTACTTC. Translated, it gives CASSLQSYEQYF.

This clonotype was seen ten or more times. This chain joins TRBV4-1 and TRBJ2-1; maybe TRBD2 (5 bases). The CDR3 runs to 14 residues. The germline CDR1 and CDR2 sequences are MGHRA and YSYEKL. Trimming cost V 0 bases and J 9 bases, with 12 bases left between them. The DNA for the CDR3 is TGCGCCAGCAGCCAAGATGGGAACGGGGTTGAGCAGTTCTTC. Protein sequence: CASSQDGNGVEQFF.

This clonotype was detected a few times. This chain connects TRBV7-9 to TRBJ2-1; D unclear. The germline V and J ends were trimmed by 6 bases and 9 bases, with 27 bases remaining between them. CDR3 length: 17 residues. CDR1 is SEHNR, CDR2 FQNEAQ, per germline (reference sequence). The CDR3 DNA is TGTGCCAGCAGTAGTCAGCTAGGGATTCGGTACAAGGGTGAGCAGTTCTTC. This codes for CASSSQLGIRYKGEQFF. Full variable domain (missing parts from reference TRBV7-9 and TRBJ2-1): DTGVSQNPRHKITKRGQNVTFRCDPISEHNRLYWYRQTLGQGPEFLTYFQNEAQLEKSRLLSDRFSAERPKGSFSTLEIQRTEQGDSAMYLCASSSQLGIRYKGEQFFGPGTRLTVL.

This clonotype was recorded a few times. The chain carries TRBV5-1 and TRBJ1-2; maybe TRBD1 (6 bases). V was trimmed by 4 bases and J by 4 bases, leaving 17 bases between them. In germline, CDR1 is SGHRS, CDR2 YFSETQ. The CDR3 is made up of 15 amino acids. The CDR3 bases are TGCGCCAGCAGCGTGGAGGTGGGGGCTGGCTATGGCTACACCTTC. Translating gives CASSVEVGAGYGYTF.

This clonotype was seen a few times. The chain joins TRBV20-1 to TRBJ1-1; unclear D gene. The CDR3 length is 14 residues. V was pared by 5 bases and J by 4 bases, with 17 bases between. CDR1 and CDR2 from the germline V gene are DFQATT and SNEGSKA (reference sequence). CDR3 DNA: TGCAGTGCTCTTCGGACGCGTGGAGGCACTGAAGCTTTCTTT. Its translation: CSALRTRGGTEAFF.

This clonotype was seen at least ten times. The chain joins TRBV7-2 to TRBJ2-2, with TRBD1 matching over 11 bases. The CDR3 covers 16 residues. Germline V gives CDR1 SGHTA, CDR2 FQGNSA. V gave up 5 bases and J gave up 7 bases; unmatched junction bases: 9. The CDR3 here is CASSQRTGGSFGELFF. CDR3 sequence (DNA): TGTGCCAGCAGCCAACGGACAGGGGGCTCTTTCGGGGAGCTGTTTTTT.

J is TRBJ2-3 and V is TRBV5-1; TRBD1 aligns across 8 bases. This CDR3 contains 15 residues. Germline V gene lookup returns CDR1 SGHRS and CDR2 YFSETQ. J lost 3 bases, V lost 4 bases, and 7 bases had no gene match. CDR3 loop: CASSESGQGTDTQYF. The CDR3 DNA sequence: TGCGCCAGCAGCGAGAGCGGACAGGGAACAGATACGCAGTATTTT.

V gene TRBV2 combines with J gene TRBJ1-6, with a tentative D call TRBD1 (5 bases). CDR1 and CDR2 (germline): SNHLY, FYNNEI. This CDR3 spans 16 amino acids. V shed 8 bases and J shed 4 bases, with 18 bases lying between them. Here the CDR3 DNA reads TGTGCCAGCCTAAGAAACACCGGGGGTTATAATTCACCCCTCCACTTT. Protein product: CASLRNTGGYNSPLHF.

This clonotype was seen ten or more times. V usage is TRBV6-2 or TRBV6-3 and J usage is TRBJ2-1, with D hard to call. This CDR3 is 11 amino acids long. V was shortened by 3 bases and J by 9 bases, with 6 bases between the two germline ends. CDR1 MNHEY and CDR2 SVGEGT come from the germline V gene. The CDR3 here is CASSYLVEQFF. Here the CDR3 DNA reads TGTGCCAGCAGTTATCTGGTTGAGCAGTTCTTC.

The chain has TRBV5-1 and TRBJ2-5; the D is unclear. CDR3 size: 13 residues. Trimming took off 4 bases at V and 5 bases at J, with 12 bases between the two ends. Germline V CDR1 and CDR2: SGHRS, YFSETQ. The CDR3 region is CASSPLSAETQYF. The DNA of the CDR3 is TGCGCCAGCAGCCCCCTGAGTGCGGAGACCCAGTACTTC.

There are a few counts of this clonotype. The chain has TRBV7-6 and TRBJ2-2, with 9 positions matching TRBD1. Germline-derived CDR1 and CDR2 are SGHVS and FNYEAQ. The CDR3 extends over 15 amino acids. Losses at the gene ends were 5 bases for V and 6 bases for J; bases not matched to a gene: 7. For the CDR3, the DNA is TGTGCCAGCAGCCGTTCGGGACAGGGTCCCGGGGAGCTGTTTTTT. This gives the protein CASSRSGQGPGELFF. The full variable domain, its missing parts supplied by reference TRBV7-6 and TRBJ2-2, is GAGVSQSPRYKVTKRGQDVALRCDPISGHVSLYWYRQALGQGPEFLTYFNYEAQQDKSGLPNDRFSAERPEGSISTLTIQRTEQRDSAMYRCASSRSGQGPGELFFGEGSRLTVL.